This TCR beta chain appears in the sequencing data of a study of blood T cell repertoires in COVID-19. The wider study: From T cells, B-cell-depleted T cells, or PBMCs came the material, which was cDNA or gDNA.

The germline V gene encodes CDR1 SGHTA and CDR2 FQGNSA. V shed 5 bases and J shed 2 bases, with 13 bases lying between them. This CDR3 spans 14 amino acids. Authors' methods: Reference gene primer amplification gave estimated nucleated cell counts. Clones were sequenced by immunoSEQ multiplex PCR, and TCRdb holds only the in-frame ones, with some missing. V, J and clone size derive from that table, while D and trimming were established from the DNA sequence. The data contain roughly 290,000 clones, under 85% of them singletons. The receptor comes from a human donor with COVID-19, enrolled during active disease. The donor label of this sample is uncertain. The J gene is TRBJ2-7, the V gene TRBV7-2; D might be TRBD2 (5 bases). The material sequenced was peripheral blood. The CDR3 nucleotides read TGTGCCAGCAGCCCCGGACTGGAGACCTACGAGCAGTACTTC. Amino acids: CASSPGLETYEQYF.